This TCR beta chain was observed in a study of T cells in Graves' hyperthyroidism and ophthalmopathy. Amplified TCR beta CDR3 regions derived from RNA transcripts. Initially, a first-round RT-PCR of the TCR CDR3 employed the HTBI primer set. TCRdb ran MiXCR on the multiplex PCR reads and lists one entry per CDR3 protein. The repertoire includes about 700,000 distinct CDR3 sequences, around 13% of them detected once, and 10% sits in the top ten. This CDR3 is built from 20 residues. Germline trimming cut 4 bases from V and 6 bases from J; bases unmatched to any gene: 19. CDR1 and CDR2 (germline): DFQATT, SNEGSKA (reference sequence).

The chain employs TRBV20-1 and TRBJ2-1, with 15 bases fitting TRBD2. Sequencing was carried out using blood. The receptor's source is a woman aged 18-29 years with Graves' hyperthyroidism. CDR3 loop: CSANGYPGLAGGLSPNEQFF. DNA of the CDR3: TGCAGTGCTAACGGTTACCCGGGACTAGCGGGAGGCCTCTCGCCCAATGAGCAGTTCTTC.